This TCR beta chain was documented in a study of T cell changes during pregnancy in multiple sclerosis. The CDR3 spans 15 residues. The germline V gene encodes CDR1 MNHNS and CDR2 SASEGT. V lost 1 base to trimming and J lost 9 bases; unmatched junction nucleotides: 6. Libraries were prepared by immunoSEQ multiplex PCR; TCRdb keeps only in-frame clonotypes and omits some of them. Counted here are tens of thousands of clones, about 91% occurring once; the ten biggest clones make up under 0.95%. The TCR sequence derives from a female donor with multiple sclerosis, enrolled in a pregnancy study. This chain connects TRBV6-1 to TRBJ2-1; 10 bases are shared with TRBD1. The source was peripheral blood, collected in the first trimester of pregnancy. The CDR3 reads CASSEDDRGPSEQFF. In nucleotides, the CDR3 is TGTGCCAGCAGTGAAGACGACAGGGGGCCGAGTGAGCAGTTCTTC.